This TCR beta chain came from a study of blood T cell repertoires in COVID-19. In the study overall: The study drew acute and convalescent COVID-19 samples from the United States, Italy and Spain.

Generated by immunoSEQ multiplex PCR, the TCRdb table keeps only in-frame clones and is missing some. The table records roughly 250,000 clones, approximately 86% of them present only once. After removal of 4 bases from V and 7 bases from J, the junction contained 12 bases not matched to a gene. This CDR3 spans 16 amino acids. Per the germline V gene, CDR1 is SGHRS and CDR2 is YFSETQ. This clone was detected once. This chain connects TRBV5-1 to TRBJ2-1; 9 bases match TRBD1. This receptor was taken from a woman aged 40 to 55 with acute COVID-19. The specimen was PBMCs or T cells enriched from blood (not recorded which). The CDR3 region is CASSSPTGTGRNEQFF. The CDR3 region has the DNA TGCGCCAGCAGCAGCCCTACCGGGACAGGGAGGAATGAGCAGTTCTTC.